A selection of T cell receptor beta chains follows, all from one sample in a study of metastatic and nonmetastatic thyroid tumors. TCRdb recomputed clones from the PCR reads via MiXCR. Among about 20,000 clones listed, 10% to 15% were seen once. Specimen: blood. The source of these receptors is a male donor with papillary thyroid cancer or a benign thyroid nodule (not recorded which). Some clones in this sample may be carry-over from other donors' samples. CDR3s include the opening cysteine and the closing phenylalanine or tryptophan. D genes are given only for firm matches. Rows may omit the clone size; those that give it use once, few, many or a size class.

clone size	J gene	V gene	D gene	CDR3 protein	CDR3 DNA
medium-sized	TRBJ2-2	TRBV20-1	TRBD2	CSARGLAGVKSGELFF	TGCAGTGCTAGAGGCCTAGCGGGAGTAAAATCCGGGGAGCTGTTTTTT
many	TRBJ2-7	TRBV28	TRBD2	CATSGVAGVVEQYF	TGTGCCACCTCCGGCGTAGCGGGAGTTGTCGAGCAGTACTTC
many	TRBJ2-5	TRBV18	NA	CASSPPGTTKTQYF	TGTGCCAGCTCACCACCAGGCACAACCAAGACCCAGTACTTC
few	TRBJ1-2	TRBV6-1	TRBD1	CASRDAGGYGYTF	TGTGCCAGCAGGGACGCAGGGGGCTATGGCTACACCTTC
many	TRBJ2-3	TRBV20-1	NA	CSARDGWASSGDTQYF	TGCAGTGCTAGAGATGGGTGGGCCTCCTCCGGAGATACGCAGTATTTT
many	TRBJ2-7	TRBV18	TRBD1	CASSPGTGIGEQYF	TGTGCCAGCTCACCAGGGACAGGGATCGGCGAGCAGTACTTC
many	TRBJ1-6	TRBV18	TRBD1	CASSRDRVNSPLHF	TGTGCCAGCTCACGCGACAGGGTAAATTCACCCCTCCACTTT
many	TRBJ2-5	TRBV6-1	TRBD1	CASRRQGGQETQYF	TGTGCCAGCAGGAGACAGGGGGGCCAAGAGACCCAGTACTTC
NA	TRBJ1-1	TRBV12-3/TRBV12-4	TRBD1	CASSVGKTGTGMNTEAFF	TGTGCCAGCAGTGTGGGGAAGACCGGGACAGGGATGAACACTGAAGCTTTCTTT
many	TRBJ1-5	TRBV7-7	TRBD1	CASSLVWPNRGIFQPQHF	TGTGCTAGCAGTCTAGTTTGGCCAAACAGGGGTATCTTTCAGCCCCAGCATTTT
many	TRBJ2-5	TRBV19	NA	CASSGPGRVTQYF	TGTGCCAGTAGTGGGCCTGGCCGAGTGACCCAGTACTTC
many	TRBJ2-2	TRBV4-1	NA	CASSDDSTNTGELFF	TGCGCCAGCAGCGATGACAGTACGAACACCGGGGAGCTGTTTTTT
medium-sized	TRBJ1-5	TRBV12-3/TRBV12-4	TRBD1	CASSSRPDRNQPQHF	TGTGCCAGCAGTTCCCGCCCGGACAGGAATCAGCCCCAGCATTTT